What follows is one T cell receptor beta chain and its context. In its sample, this clone was seen a few times. Its antigen is currently not known. Base qualities are not at hand, and no much larger clone is one base apart. The goal of deep resolution MiSeq sequencing was a depth between 1 in 1 million and 1 in 200,000 T cells, and coverage averaged 10x per clonotype. The immunoSEQ hsTCRB Kit was used to generate the TCR beta libraries. In the original analysis: Data were analyzed with ImmunoSEQ Data Assistant and ImmunoSEQ Analyzer, with V, D and J genes assigned per IMGT definitions. Clonality, with values ranging from 0 to 1, was calculated as one minus the normalized Shannon entropy of productive rearrangement frequencies. Only overrepresented clonotypes making up at least 0.05% of the repertoire of each patient were included in the public clonotype analysis. Some twelve repertoires from age-matched healthy donors, obtained from immuneACCESS, served as clonality controls. TCRdb stores this immuneACCESS table with in-frame sequences only. Part of the clones is absent; in the studies checked, under half of the shortfall reflects unresolved V genes, and no reason is known for the rest. V and J calls and clone size are copied from that table; D and trimming were computed from the DNA. The sample records 200,000 or so clones, 60% to 80% of which are singletons. The ten biggest clones cover 11% of the sample.

This specimen comes from a study of cytotoxic CD8 clonotypes in ibrutinib-treated CLL (dated by TCRdb to 2020 to 2023). About the study as a whole: The cohort was composed of more than ten relapsed/refractory and about 16 treatment-naive patients; IGHV unmutated status was identified in some 17 patients. Partial responses were observed in approximately 24 patients and complete responses in 2; after a median follow-up of 68 months, remission was maintained in roughly 14 patients and progression was observed in approximately twelve. The response samples were drawn at a median of roughly twelve months into treatment, with a range of roughly 6 to 40 months. Samples averaged about 260,000 productive templates and some 91,000 productive rearrangements. Of the approximately 94 people in the trial, 26 had longitudinal samples available. Cryopreserved peripheral blood mononuclear cells were obtained prior to treatment, at the time of response, and at either disease progression or sustained remission. Patients were still on ibrutinib when every remission and progressive disease sample was collected. Points the paper makes about the study in general: Public clonotypes were rare and either contracted or stayed stable during treatment, and the rise in clonality at ibrutinib response reflected the expansion of private clonotypes. Baseline clonality was found to be higher than that of age-matched healthy donors and was strongly correlated with circulating CD8+ T-cell counts. At ibrutinib response clonality went up, during sustained remission it held steady, and at progression it dropped back toward baseline. Lymph node repertoires were not examined, and the timing of sampling was not matched between patients in sustained remission and those whose disease progressed.

The time point label on this specimen signifies: more than 10 months on ibrutinib. Approximately 2 micrograms of genomic DNA were extracted from cryopreserved PBMCs for TCR beta library preparation. High-throughput TCR beta sequencing was performed on longitudinal blood samples from CLL patients receiving ibrutinib monotherapy. The patients took part in an open-label, single-center phase 2 trial of ibrutinib monotherapy. There are 15 amino acids in the CDR3, from cysteine to phenylalanine inclusive. CDR3 DNA is the only sequence kept; it has 45 bases, read in frame from the first base. V is reduced by 0 bases and J by 0 bases, leaving a spacing of 7 bases between them. Per the germline V gene, LGHNA is the CDR1 and YNFKEQ is the CDR2.

The sequence came from a human donor with chronic lymphocytic leukemia. The sample consisted of PBMCs, taken after 12 months of ibrutinib treatment. The chain is assembled from TRBV4-2 and TRBJ2-3; TRBD2 could be the D gene, as 6 bases match. For the CDR3, the sequence is CASSQDGTSTDTQYF. The nucleotide sequence reads as follows: TGTGCCAGCAGCCAAGATGGGACTAGCACAGATACGCAGTATTTT.